The text below deals with one TCR beta chain. These data originate in a study of control samples from healthy donors and cancer patients. From germline, CDR1 is MDHEN and CDR2 SYDVKM. The CDR3 runs 15 residues. Trimming took 3 bases from V and 2 from J, leaving 13 bases between them. Assay used: immunoSEQ multiplex PCR; TCRdb lists only in-frame clones, some missing. The sample has 150,000 or so clones, over 85% seen once. The chain links TRBV28 to TRBJ1-1; D remains ambiguous. Sequences were obtained from blood. The TCR comes from a man aged 25 to 40 in good health. The CDR3 region has the DNA TGTGCCAGCAGTTTGGTGGAGCTAACCAACACTGAAGCTTTCTTT. It encodes CASSLVELTNTEAFF.